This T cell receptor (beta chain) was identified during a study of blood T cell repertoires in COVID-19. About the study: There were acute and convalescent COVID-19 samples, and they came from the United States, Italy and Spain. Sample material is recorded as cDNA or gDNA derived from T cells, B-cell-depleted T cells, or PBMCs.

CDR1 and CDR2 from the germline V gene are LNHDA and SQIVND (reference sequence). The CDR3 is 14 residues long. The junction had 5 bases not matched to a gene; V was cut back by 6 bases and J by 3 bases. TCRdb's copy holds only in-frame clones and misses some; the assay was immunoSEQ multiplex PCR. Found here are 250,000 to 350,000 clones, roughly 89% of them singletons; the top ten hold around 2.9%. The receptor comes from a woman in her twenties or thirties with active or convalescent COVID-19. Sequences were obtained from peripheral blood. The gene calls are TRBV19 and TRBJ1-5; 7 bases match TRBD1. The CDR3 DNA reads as TGTGCCAGTAGCGACAGGGCGGACAATCAGCCCCAGCATTTT. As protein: CASSDRADNQPQHF.